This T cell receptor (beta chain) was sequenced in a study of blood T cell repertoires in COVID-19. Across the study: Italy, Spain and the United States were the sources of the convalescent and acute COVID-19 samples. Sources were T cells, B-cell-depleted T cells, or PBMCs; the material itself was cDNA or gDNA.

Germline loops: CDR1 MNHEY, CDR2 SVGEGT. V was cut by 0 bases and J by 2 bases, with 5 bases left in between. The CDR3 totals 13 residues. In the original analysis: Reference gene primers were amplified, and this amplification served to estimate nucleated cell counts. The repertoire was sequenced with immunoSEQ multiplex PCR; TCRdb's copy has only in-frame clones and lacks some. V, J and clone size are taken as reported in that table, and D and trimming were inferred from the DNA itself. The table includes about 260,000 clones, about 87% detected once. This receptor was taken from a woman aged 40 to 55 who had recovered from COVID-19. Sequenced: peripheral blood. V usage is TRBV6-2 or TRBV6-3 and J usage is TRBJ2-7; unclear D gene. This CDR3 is CASSYSIAYEQYF. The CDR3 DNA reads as TGTGCCAGCAGTTACTCGATAGCCTACGAGCAGTACTTC.